This T cell receptor beta chain came from a study of radiation and T cells in renal cell carcinoma. Overall study results and limits: From baseline, blood top tumor clonotypes peaked at 2 weeks post-radiation. Pretreatment tumor biopsies were lacking, so baseline clonotypes are unknown.

This table comes from immunoSEQ multiplex PCR, and its TCRdb copy is limited to in-frame clones, with some not included. The data show about 78,000 clones, around 89% seen once. CDR3 length: 17 residues. Germline V gives CDR1 SGHTA, CDR2 FQGTGA. Trimming took 2 bases from V and 1 from J, leaving 14 bases between them. A note on this clone: Its antigen is currently unknown.

The time point denotes: blood 4 weeks post-SBRT, at nephrectomy. Treatment noted: 15 Gy SBRT to primary tumor, nephrectomy 4 weeks later. Nephrectomy followed 15 Gy stereotactic body radiation by 4 weeks. This renal cell carcinoma was of the clear cell type. The chain uses TRBV7-3 and TRBJ2-2, with D tentatively TRBD1 (6 bases). The receptor was isolated from a woman between 70 and 85 years old with renal cell carcinoma. Sequencing used blood, obtained from a patient whose treatment included radiotherapy and nephrectomy. For the CDR3, the DNA is TGTGCCAGCAGCTTATACAGGGCAATAGGGAACACCGGGGAGCTGTTTTTT. The encoded protein is CASSLYRAIGNTGELFF.